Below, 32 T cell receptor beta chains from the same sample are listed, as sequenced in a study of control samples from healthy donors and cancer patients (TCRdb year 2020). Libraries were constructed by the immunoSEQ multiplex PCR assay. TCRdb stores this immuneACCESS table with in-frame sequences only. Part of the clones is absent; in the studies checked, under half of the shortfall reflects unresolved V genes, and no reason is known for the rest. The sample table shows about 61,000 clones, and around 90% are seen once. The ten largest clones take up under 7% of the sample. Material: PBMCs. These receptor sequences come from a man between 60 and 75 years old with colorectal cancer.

The CDR3 reads CASSLTSGGSGELFF. The CDR3 DNA reads TGCGCCAGCAGCTTGACTAGCGGGGGGTCCGGGGAGCTGTTTTTT. The J gene is TRBJ2-2, the V gene TRBV5-1; 12 bases match TRBD2. The CDR3 is made up of 15 amino acids. Germline V lookup: CDR1 SGHRS, CDR2 YFSETQ. J gave up 6 bases and V 1 base, and 1 base lay outside the gene matches.

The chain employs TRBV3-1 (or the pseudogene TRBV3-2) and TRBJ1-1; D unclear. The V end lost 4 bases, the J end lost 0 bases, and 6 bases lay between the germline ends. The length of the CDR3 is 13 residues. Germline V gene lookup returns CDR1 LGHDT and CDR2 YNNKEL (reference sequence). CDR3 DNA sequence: TGTGCCAGCAGCCCGACATTGAACACTGAAGCTTTCTTT. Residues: CASSPTLNTEAFF.

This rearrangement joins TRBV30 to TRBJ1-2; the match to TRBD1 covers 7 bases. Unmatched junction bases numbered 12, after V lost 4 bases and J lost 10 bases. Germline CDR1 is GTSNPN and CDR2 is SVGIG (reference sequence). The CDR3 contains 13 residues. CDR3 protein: CAWTSTGFDAYTF. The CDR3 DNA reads TGTGCCTGGACCTCGACAGGGTTTGACGCCTACACCTTC.

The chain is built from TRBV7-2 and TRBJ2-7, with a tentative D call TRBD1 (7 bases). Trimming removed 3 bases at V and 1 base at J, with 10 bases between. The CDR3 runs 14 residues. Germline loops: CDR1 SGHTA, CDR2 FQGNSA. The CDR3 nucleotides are TGTGCCAGCAGCTTCCCAGGGGGGTCCTACGAGCAGTACTTC. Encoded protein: CASSFPGGSYEQYF.

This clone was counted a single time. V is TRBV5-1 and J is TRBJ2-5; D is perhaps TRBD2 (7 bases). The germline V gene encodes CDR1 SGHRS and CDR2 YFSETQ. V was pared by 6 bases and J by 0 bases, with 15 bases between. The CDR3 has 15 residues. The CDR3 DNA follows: TGCGCCAGCAACCCCGGGGGGCAGTACCAAGAGACCCAGTACTTC. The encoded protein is CASNPGGQYQETQYF.

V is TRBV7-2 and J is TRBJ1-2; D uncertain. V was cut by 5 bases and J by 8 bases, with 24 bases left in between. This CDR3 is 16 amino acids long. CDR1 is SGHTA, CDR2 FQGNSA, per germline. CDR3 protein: CASSPQMGLAGNGYTF. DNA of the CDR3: TGTGCCAGCAGCCCACAAATGGGGTTAGCGGGAAACGGCTACACCTTC. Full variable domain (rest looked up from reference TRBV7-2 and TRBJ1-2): GAGVSQSPSNKVTEKGKDVELRCDPISGHTALYWYRQSLGQGLEFLIYFQGNSAPDKSGLPSDRFSAERTGGSVSTLTIQRTQQEDSAVYLCASSPQMGLAGNGYTFGSGTRLTVV.

The DNA for the CDR3 is TGCGCCAGCAGCTCCAGGGGTATCGACACTGAAGCTTTCTTT. Protein: CASSSRGIDTEAFF. J is TRBJ1-1 and V is TRBV5-1; TRBD1 is a possible D gene (6 bases). Germline values: CDR1 SGHRS, CDR2 YFSETQ. With 3 bases removed from V and 3 bases from J, the gap between germline ends came to 12 bases. The CDR3 contains 14 residues.

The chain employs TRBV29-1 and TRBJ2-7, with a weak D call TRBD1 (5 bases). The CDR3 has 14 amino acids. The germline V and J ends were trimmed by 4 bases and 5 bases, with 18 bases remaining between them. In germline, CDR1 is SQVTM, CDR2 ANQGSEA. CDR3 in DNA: TGCAGCGTTGTTAGTCCAGGGCAGGGCAACGAGCAGTACTTC. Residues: CSVVSPGQGNEQYF.

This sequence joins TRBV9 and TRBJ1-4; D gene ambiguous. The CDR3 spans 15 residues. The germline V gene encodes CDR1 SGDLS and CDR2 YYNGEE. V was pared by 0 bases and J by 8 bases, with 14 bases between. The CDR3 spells CASSVGEGYGEKLFF. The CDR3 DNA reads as TGTGCCAGCAGCGTAGGCGAAGGTTATGGGGAAAAACTGTTTTTT. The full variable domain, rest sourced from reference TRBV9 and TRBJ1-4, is DSGVTQTPKHLITATGQRVTLRCSPRSGDLSVYWYQQSLDQGLQFLIQYYNGEERAKGNILERFSAQQFPDLHSELNLSSLELGDSALYFCASSVGEGYGEKLFFGSGTQLSVL.

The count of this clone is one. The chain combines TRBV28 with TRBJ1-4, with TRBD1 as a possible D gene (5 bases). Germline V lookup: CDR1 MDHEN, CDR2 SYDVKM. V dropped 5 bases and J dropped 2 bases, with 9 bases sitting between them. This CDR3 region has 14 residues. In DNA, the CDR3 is TGTGCCAGCAGTCCGGGGGGGACTAATGAAAAACTGTTTTTT. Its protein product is CASSPGGTNEKLFF.

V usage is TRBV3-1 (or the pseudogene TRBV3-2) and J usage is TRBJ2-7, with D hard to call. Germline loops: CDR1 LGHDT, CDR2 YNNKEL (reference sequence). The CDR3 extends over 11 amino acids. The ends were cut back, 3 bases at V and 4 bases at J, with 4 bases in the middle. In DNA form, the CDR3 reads TGTGCCAGCAGCCATCGGTACGAGCAGTACTTC. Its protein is CASSHRYEQYF.

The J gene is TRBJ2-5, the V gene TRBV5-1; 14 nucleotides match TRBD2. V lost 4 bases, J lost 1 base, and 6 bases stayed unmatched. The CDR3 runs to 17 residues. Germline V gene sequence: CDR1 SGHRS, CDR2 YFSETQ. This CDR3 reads CASSPGTSGGTQETQYF. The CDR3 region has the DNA TGCGCCAGCAGCCCCGGGACTAGCGGGGGTACCCAAGAGACCCAGTACTTC.

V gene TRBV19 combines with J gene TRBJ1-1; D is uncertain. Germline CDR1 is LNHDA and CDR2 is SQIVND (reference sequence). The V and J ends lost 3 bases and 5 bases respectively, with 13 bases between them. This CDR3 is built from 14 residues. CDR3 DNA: TGTGCCAGTAGTATTGGTAACCCGGGGACTGAAGCTTTCTTT. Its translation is CASSIGNPGTEAFF.

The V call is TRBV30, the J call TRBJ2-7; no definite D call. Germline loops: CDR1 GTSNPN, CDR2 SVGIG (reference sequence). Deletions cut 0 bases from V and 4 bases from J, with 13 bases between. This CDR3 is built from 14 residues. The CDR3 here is CAWSVRQGSYEQYF. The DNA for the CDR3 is TGTGCCTGGAGTGTACGGCAAGGATCTTACGAGCAGTACTTC.

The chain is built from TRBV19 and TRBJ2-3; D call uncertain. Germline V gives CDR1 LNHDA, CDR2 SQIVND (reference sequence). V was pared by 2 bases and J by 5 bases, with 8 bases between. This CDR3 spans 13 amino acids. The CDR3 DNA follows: TGTGCCAGTAGTATAATTGGGGAAGATACGCAGTATTTT. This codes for CASSIIGEDTQYF.

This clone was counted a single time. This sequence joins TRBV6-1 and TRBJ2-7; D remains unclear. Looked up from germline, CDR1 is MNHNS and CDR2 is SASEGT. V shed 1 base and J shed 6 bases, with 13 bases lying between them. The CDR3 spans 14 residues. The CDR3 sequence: CASSEDGYVFEQYF. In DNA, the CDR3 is TGTGCCAGCAGTGAAGACGGATATGTATTCGAGCAGTACTTC.

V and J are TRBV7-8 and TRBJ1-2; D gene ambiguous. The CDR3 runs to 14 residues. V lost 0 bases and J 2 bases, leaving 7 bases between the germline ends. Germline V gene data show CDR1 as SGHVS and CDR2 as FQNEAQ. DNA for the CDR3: TGTGCCAGCAGCTTAGCGGCACCAAACTATGGCTACACCTTC. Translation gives CASSLAAPNYGYTF.

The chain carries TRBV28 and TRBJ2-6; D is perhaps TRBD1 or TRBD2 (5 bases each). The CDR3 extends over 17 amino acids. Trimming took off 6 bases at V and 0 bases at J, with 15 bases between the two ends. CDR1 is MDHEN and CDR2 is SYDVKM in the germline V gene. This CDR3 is CASRGGTVTSGANVLTF. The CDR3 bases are TGTGCCAGCAGAGGTGGGACGGTGACCTCTGGGGCCAACGTCCTGACTTTC.

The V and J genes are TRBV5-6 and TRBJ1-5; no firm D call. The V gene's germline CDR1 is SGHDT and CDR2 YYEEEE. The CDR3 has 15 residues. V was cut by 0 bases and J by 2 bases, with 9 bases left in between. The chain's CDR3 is CASSLAGEGNQPQHF. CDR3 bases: TGTGCCAGCAGCTTGGCCGGGGAGGGCAATCAGCCCCAGCATTTT.

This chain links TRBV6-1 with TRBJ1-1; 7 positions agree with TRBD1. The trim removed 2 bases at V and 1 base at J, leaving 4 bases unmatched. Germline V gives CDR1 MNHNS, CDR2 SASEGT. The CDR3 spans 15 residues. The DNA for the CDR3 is TGTGCCAGCAGTGAAACAGGGGTGGGGAACACTGAAGCTTTCTTT. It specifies CASSETGVGNTEAFF.

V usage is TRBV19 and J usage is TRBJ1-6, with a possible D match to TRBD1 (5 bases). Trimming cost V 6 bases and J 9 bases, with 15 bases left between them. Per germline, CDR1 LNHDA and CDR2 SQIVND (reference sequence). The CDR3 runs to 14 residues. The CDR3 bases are TGTGCCAGTAGCCCCCGAGACAGAGGTTCACCCCTCCACTTT. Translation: CASSPRDRGSPLHF.

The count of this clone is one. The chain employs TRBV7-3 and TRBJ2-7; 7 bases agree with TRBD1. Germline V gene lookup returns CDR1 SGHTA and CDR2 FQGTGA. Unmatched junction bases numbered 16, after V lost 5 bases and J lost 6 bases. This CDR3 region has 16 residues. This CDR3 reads CASSISGTEILTEQYF. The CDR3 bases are TGTGCCAGCAGCATCTCCGGGACAGAGATTTTAACCGAGCAGTACTTC.

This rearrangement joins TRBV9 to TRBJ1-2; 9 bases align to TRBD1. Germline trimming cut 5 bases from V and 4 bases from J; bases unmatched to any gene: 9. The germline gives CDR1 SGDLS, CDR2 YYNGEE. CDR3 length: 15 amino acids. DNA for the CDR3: TGTGCCAGCAGTCCGATACAGGGGGCTGGCTATGGCTACACCTTC. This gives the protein CASSPIQGAGYGYTF.

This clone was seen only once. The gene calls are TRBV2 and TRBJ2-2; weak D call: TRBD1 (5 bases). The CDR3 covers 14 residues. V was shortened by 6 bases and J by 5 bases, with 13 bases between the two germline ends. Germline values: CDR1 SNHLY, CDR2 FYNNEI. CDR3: CASRAGWWTGELFF. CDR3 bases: TGTGCCAGCAGGGCAGGGTGGTGGACCGGGGAGCTGTTTTTT.

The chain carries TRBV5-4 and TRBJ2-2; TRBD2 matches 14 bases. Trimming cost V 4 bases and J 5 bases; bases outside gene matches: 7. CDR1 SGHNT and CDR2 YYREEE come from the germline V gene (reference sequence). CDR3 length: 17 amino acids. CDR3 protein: CASSPRGTSGGTGELFF. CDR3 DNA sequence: TGTGCCAGCAGCCCTCGCGGGACTAGCGGGGGTACCGGGGAGCTGTTTTTT.

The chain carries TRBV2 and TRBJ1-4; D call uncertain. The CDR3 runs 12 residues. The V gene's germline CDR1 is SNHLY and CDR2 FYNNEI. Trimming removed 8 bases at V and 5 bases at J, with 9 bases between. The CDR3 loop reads CASFEGNEKLFF. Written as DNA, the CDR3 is TGTGCCAGCTTTGAAGGGAATGAAAAACTGTTTTTT.

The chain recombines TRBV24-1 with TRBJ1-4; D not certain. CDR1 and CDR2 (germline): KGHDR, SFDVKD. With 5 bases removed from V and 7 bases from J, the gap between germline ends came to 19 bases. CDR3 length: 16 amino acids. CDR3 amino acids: CATSGSSGRIGEKLFF. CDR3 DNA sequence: TGTGCCACCAGTGGCTCCTCGGGTAGAATAGGTGAAAAACTGTTTTTT.

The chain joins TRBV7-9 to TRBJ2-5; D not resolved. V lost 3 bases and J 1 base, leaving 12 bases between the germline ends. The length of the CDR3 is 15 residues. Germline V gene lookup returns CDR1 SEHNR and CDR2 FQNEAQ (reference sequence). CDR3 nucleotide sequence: TGTGCCAGCAGCTTCGGTCAGGCATTCCAAGAGACCCAGTACTTC. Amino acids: CASSFGQAFQETQYF.

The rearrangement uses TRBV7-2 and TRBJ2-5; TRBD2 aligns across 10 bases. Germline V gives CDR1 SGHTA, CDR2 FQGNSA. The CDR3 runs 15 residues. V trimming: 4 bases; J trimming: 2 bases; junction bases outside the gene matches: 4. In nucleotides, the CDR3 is TGTGCCAGCAGCTCGAGCGGGGGGGTTCAAGAGACCCAGTACTTC. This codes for CASSSSGGVQETQYF.

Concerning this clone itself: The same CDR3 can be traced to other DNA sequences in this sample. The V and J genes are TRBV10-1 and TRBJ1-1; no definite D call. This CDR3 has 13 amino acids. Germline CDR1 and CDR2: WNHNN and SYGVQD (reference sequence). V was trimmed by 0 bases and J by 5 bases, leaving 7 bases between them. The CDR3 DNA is TGCGCCAGCAGTGAGTCTAGGGCGACTGAAGCTTTCTTT. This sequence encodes CASSESRATEAFF.

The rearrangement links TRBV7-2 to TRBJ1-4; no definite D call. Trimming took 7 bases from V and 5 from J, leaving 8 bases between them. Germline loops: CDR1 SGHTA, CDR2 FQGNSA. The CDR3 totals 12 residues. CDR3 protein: CASTDLNEKLFF. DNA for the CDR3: TGTGCCAGCACAGATTTAAATGAAAAACTGTTTTTT. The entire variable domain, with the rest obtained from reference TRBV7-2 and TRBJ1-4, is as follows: GAGVSQSPSNKVTEKGKDVELRCDPISGHTALYWYRQSLGQGLEFLIYFQGNSAPDKSGLPSDRFSAERTGGSVSTLTIQRTQQEDSAVYLCASTDLNEKLFFGSGTQLSVL.

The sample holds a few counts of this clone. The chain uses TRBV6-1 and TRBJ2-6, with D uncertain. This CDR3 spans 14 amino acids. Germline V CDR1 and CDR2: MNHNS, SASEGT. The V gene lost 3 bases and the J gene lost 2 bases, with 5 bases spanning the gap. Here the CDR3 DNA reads TGTGCCAGCAGTGACCGGGCTGGGGCCAACGTCCTGACTTTC. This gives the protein CASSDRAGANVLTF.